A single sample is the source of the 10 T cell receptor beta chains below, sequenced in a study of blood T cell repertoires in COVID-19. Only in-frame clones appear in the TCRdb table, and some are missing; sequencing was by immunoSEQ multiplex PCR. Of 200,000 to 250,000 clones in the sample, about 89% are singletons; the top ten hold 4% to 5.5%. Sequenced: peripheral blood. Every receptor here comes from a woman aged 40-49 years with acute or convalescent COVID-19.

The V call is TRBV2, the J call TRBJ1-2, with 11 positions matching TRBD1. CDR1 and CDR2 (germline): SNHLY, FYNNEI. V lost 8 bases and J lost 12; bases outside the gene matches: 8. The CDR3 covers 12 residues. CDR3 in DNA: TGTGCCAGCGAACGGGACAGGGGGGGGAACACCTTC. It specifies CASERDRGGNTF.

This sequence joins TRBV5-6 and TRBJ2-1; D is possibly TRBD2 (7 bases). Germline V gene lookup returns CDR1 SGHDT and CDR2 YYEEEE. The CDR3 is 15 residues long. V was pared by 0 bases and J by 2 bases, with 9 bases between. The CDR3 region is CASSLGGGPYNEQFF. The CDR3 region has the DNA TGTGCCAGCAGCTTGGGCGGGGGCCCCTACAATGAGCAGTTCTTC.

The chain couples TRBV27 to TRBJ1-1; 7 bases line up with TRBD1. CDR3 length: 15 amino acids. The V gene's germline CDR1 is MNHEY and CDR2 SMNVEV (reference sequence). The V and J ends lost 3 bases and 0 bases, in that order; junction bases with no gene match: 4. This chain's CDR3 is CASSLGQSMNTEAFF. CDR3 nucleotide sequence: TGTGCCAGCAGTTTGGGACAGAGCATGAACACTGAAGCTTTCTTT.

This CDR3 reads CASSAAGGGYNEQFF. For the CDR3, the DNA is TGCGCCAGCAGTGCTGCGGGGGGTGGCTACAATGAGCAGTTCTTC. The rearrangement uses TRBV10-1 and TRBJ2-1, with TRBD2 identical over 8 bases. V was pared by 4 bases and J by 3 bases, with 5 bases of the junction left unmatched. The CDR3 has 15 residues. Germline CDR1 WNHNN, CDR2 SYGVQD (reference sequence).

The rearrangement joins TRBV19 to TRBJ1-2; 8 bases fit TRBD1. The V gene's germline CDR1 is LNHDA and CDR2 SQIVND (reference sequence). CDR3 length: 15 amino acids. J lost 1 base, V lost 7 bases, and 8 bases had no gene match. The CDR3 region has the DNA TGTGCCAGTACCCCGGGACAGGTATATAACTATGGCTACACCTTC. Its translation: CASTPGQVYNYGYTF.

The rearrangement links TRBV4-1 to TRBJ2-3; the match to TRBD2 covers 9 bases. Germline CDR1 and CDR2: MGHRA and YSYEKL. The J segment lost 10 bases and the V segment lost 5 bases, leaving 7 bases of the junction unmatched. CDR3 length: 13 amino acids. The CDR3 DNA follows: TGCGCCAGCAGCGGGATAGCGGGGGAGGCGCAGTATTTT. Translation gives CASSGIAGEAQYF.

V and J are TRBV12-5 and TRBJ2-6; a possible D gene is TRBD1 (5 bases). Trimming stripped 2 bases from V and 0 bases from J, with 14 bases between. The germline V gene has CDR1 LGHNT and CDR2 FRNRAP. CDR3 length: 18 amino acids. The CDR3 loop reads CASGLSLTDTSGANVLTF. In nucleotides, the CDR3 is TGTGCTAGTGGTTTGTCGCTAACGGACACCTCTGGGGCCAACGTCCTGACTTTC.

The J gene is TRBJ1-2, the V gene TRBV24-1; D remains unclear. This CDR3 contains 12 residues. The V and J ends lost 2 bases and 7 bases respectively, with 7 bases between them. Germline V gives CDR1 KGHDR, CDR2 SFDVKD. CDR3 sequence (DNA): TGTGCCACCAGTGATTCGCGGGGTGGCTACACCTTC. Protein sequence: CATSDSRGGYTF.

In this sample, this clone turned up a few times. The chain has TRBV6-6 and TRBJ1-1, with D possibly being TRBD1 (5 bases). The CDR3 has 13 residues. V gave up 7 bases and J gave up 1 base, with 10 bases separating them. Germline V gives CDR1 MNHNY, CDR2 SVGAGI (reference sequence). The CDR3 sequence is CASTVGQNTEAFF. CDR3 DNA: TGTGCCAGCACGGTCGGACAGAACACTGAAGCTTTCTTT.

This clone was found once. The J gene is TRBJ1-6, the V gene TRBV30; D gene unclear. The CDR3 consists of 13 residues. With 2 bases removed from V and 8 bases from J, the gap between germline ends came to 10 bases. CDR1 and CDR2 (germline): GTSNPN, SVGIG (reference sequence). The CDR3 region has the DNA TGTGCCTGGAGTCCGTACTCGGATTCACCCCTCCACTTT. Protein: CAWSPYSDSPLHF.